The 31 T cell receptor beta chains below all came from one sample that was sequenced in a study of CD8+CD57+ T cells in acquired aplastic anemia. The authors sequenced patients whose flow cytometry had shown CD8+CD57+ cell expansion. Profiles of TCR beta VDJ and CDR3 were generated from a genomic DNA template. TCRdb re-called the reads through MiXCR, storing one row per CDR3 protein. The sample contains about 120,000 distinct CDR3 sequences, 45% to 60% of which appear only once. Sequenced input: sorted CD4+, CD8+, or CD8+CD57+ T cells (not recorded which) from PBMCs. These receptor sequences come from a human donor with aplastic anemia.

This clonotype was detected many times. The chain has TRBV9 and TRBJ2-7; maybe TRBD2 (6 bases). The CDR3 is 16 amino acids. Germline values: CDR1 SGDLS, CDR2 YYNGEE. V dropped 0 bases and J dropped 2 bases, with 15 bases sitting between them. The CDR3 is CASSVGRGTLTYEQYF. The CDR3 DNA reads TGTGCCAGCAGCGTAGGCCGCGGGACCCTAACCTACGAGCAGTACTTC.

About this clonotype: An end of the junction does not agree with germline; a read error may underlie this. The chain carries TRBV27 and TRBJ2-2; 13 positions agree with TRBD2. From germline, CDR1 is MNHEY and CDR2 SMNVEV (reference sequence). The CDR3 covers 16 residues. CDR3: CASRSGLAGNAGELFF. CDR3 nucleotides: TGTGCCAGCAGATCGGGACTAGCGGGAAACGCCGGGGAGCTGTTCTTT.

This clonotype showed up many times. CDR3 DNA: TGTGCCAGTAGTGGAAGGGACCACTCCTACGAGCAGTACTTC. Translated: CASSGRDHSYEQYF. The chain couples TRBV19 to TRBJ2-7; D is perhaps TRBD1 or TRBD2 (5 bases each). Trimming shortened V by 5 bases and J by 0 bases, and 11 bases separated the two germline ends. From germline, CDR1 is LNHDA and CDR2 SQIVND (reference sequence). The CDR3 contains 14 residues.

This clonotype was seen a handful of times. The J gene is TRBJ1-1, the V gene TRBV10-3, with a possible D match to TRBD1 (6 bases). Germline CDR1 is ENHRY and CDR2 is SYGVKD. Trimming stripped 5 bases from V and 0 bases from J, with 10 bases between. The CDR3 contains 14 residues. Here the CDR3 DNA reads TGTGCCATCAGTCCGACAGGACTGAACACTGAAGCTTTCTTT. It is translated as CAISPTGLNTEAFF.

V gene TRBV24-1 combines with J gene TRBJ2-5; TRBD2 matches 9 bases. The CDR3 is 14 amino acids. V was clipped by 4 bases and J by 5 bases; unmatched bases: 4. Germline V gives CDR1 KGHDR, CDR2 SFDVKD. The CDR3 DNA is TGTGCCACCAGTGACTCGGGACTAGCCGAGACCCAGTACTTC. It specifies CATSDSGLAETQYF.

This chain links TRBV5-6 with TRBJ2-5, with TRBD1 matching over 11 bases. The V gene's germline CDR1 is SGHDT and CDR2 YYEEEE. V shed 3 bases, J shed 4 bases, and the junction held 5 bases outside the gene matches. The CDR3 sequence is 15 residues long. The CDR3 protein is CASSSGQGARETQYF. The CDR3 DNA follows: TGTGCCAGCAGCTCCGGACAGGGGGCACGAGAGACCCAGTACTTC.

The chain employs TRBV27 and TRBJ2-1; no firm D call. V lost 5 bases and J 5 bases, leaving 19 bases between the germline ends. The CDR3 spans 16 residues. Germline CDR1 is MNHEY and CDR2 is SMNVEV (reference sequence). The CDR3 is CASSTPRLGPHNEQFF. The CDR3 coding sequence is TGTGCCAGCAGTACACCCCGCCTCGGACCGCACAATGAGCAGTTCTTC.

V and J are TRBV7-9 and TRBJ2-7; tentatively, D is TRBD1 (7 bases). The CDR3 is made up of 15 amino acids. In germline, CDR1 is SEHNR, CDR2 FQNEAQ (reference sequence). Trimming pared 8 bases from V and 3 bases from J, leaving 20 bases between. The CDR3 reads CASVAPRGDRYEQYF. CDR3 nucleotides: TGTGCCAGCGTTGCCCCCAGGGGGGATCGCTACGAGCAGTACTTC.

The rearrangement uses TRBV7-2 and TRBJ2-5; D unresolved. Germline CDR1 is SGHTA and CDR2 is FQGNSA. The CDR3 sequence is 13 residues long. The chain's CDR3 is CVSLRMRQETQYF. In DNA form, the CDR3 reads TGTGTATCCCTTAGGATGCGGCAAGAGACCCAGTACTTC.

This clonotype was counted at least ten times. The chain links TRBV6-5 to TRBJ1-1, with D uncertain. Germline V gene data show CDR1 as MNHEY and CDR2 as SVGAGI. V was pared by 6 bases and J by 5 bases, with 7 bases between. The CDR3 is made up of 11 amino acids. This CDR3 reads CASRVGTEAFF. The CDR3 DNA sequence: TGTGCCAGCAGGGTGGGAACTGAAGCTTTCTTT.

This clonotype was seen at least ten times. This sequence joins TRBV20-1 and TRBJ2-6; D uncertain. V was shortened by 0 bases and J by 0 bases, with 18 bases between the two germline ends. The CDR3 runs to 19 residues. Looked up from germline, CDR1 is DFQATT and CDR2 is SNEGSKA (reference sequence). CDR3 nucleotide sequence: TGCAGTGCTAGAGATTTTAACGCCAATCCGACCTCTGGGGCCAACGTCCTGACTTTC. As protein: CSARDFNANPTSGANVLTF.

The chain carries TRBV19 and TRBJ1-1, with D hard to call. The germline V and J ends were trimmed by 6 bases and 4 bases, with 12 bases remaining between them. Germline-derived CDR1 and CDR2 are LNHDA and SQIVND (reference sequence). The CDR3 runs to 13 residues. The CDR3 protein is CASRDTAATEAFF. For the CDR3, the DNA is TGTGCCAGTAGGGATACCGCGGCCACTGAAGCTTTCTTT. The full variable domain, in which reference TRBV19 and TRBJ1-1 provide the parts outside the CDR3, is DGGITQSPKYLFRKEGQNVTLSCEQNLNHDAMYWYRQDPGQGLRLIYYSQIVNDFQKGDIAEGYSVSREKKESFPLTVTSAQKNPTAFYLCASRDTAATEAFFGQGTRLTVV.

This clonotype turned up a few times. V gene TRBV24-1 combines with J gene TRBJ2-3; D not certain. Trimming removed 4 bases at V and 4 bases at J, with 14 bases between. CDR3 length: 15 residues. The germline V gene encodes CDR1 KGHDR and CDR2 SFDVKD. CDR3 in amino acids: CATSEGRASSDTQYF. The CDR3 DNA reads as TGTGCCACCAGTGAAGGACGGGCTAGTTCAGATACGCAGTATTTT.

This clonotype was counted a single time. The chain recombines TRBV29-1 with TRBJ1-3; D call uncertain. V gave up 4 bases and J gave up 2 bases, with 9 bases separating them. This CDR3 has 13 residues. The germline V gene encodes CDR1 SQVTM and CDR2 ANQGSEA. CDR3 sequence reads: CSVVSPAGNTIYF. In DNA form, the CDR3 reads TGCAGCGTTGTAAGTCCTGCTGGAAACACCATATATTTT.

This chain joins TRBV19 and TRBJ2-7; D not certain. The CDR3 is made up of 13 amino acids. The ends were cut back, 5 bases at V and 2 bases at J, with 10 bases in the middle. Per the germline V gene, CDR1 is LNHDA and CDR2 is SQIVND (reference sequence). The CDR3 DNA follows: TGTGCCAGTAGTTCCCAGAACGCCTACGAGCAGTACTTC. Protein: CASSSQNAYEQYF.

CDR3 region: CASSGLRTGSYGGELFF. CDR3 DNA: TGTGCCAGCAGTGGACTACGGACAGGGAGCTACGGCGGGGAGCTGTTTTTT. The chain uses TRBV2 and TRBJ2-2; the match to TRBD1 covers 8 bases. This CDR3 spans 17 amino acids. CDR1 is SNHLY and CDR2 is FYNNEI in the germline V gene. Germline trimming cut 4 bases from V and 7 bases from J; bases unmatched to any gene: 14.

The CDR3 coding sequence is TGTGCCAGCAGCTCCGGGCCCGACGAGCAGTACTTC. As protein: CASSSGPDEQYF. This chain joins TRBV5-4 and TRBJ2-7; D call uncertain. Trimming stripped 3 bases from V and 5 bases from J, with 9 bases between. The CDR3 is 12 residues long. Germline values: CDR1 SGHNT, CDR2 YYREEE (reference sequence).

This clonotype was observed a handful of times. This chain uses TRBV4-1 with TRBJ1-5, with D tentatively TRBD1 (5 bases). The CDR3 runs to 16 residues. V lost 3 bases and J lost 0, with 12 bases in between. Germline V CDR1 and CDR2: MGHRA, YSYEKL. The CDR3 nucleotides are TGCGCCAGCAGCCAGGGGACGGATATTAGCAATCAGCCCCAGCATTTT. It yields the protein CASSQGTDISNQPQHF.

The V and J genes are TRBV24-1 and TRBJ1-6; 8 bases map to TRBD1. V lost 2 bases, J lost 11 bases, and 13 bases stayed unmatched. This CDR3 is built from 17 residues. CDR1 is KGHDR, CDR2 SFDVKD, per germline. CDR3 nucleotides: TGTGCCACCAGTGATTCGTCGGACAGGGTCCCTTCGGCACCCCTCCACTTT. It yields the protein CATSDSSDRVPSAPLHF.

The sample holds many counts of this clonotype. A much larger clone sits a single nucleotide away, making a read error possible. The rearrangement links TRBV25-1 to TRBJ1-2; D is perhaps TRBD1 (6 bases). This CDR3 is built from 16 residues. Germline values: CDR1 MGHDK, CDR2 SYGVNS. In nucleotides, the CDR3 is TGTGTCAGCAGTGAATGGGACCGGGACACCTACTATGGCTACACCTTC. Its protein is CVSSEWDRDTYYGYTF.

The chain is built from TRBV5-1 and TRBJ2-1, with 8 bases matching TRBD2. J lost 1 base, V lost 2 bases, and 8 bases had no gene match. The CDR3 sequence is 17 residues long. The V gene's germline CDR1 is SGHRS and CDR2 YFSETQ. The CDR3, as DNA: TGCGCCAGCAGCTTAACGGGGGGGCTAAGTTCCTACAATGAGCAGTTCTTC. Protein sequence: CASSLTGGLSSYNEQFF.

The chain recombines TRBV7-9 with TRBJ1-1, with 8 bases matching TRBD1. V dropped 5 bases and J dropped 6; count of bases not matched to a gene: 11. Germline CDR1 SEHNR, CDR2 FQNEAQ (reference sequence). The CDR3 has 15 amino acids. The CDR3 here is CASSPSAGGYAEAFF. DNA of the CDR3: TGTGCCAGCAGCCCATCGGCAGGGGGCTACGCTGAAGCTTTCTTT.

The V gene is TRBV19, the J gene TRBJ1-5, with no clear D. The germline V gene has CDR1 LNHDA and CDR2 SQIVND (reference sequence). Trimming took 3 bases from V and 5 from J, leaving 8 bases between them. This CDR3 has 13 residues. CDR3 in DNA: TGTGCCAGTAGTATGGCAGTTCATCAGCCCCAGCATTTT. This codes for CASSMAVHQPQHF.

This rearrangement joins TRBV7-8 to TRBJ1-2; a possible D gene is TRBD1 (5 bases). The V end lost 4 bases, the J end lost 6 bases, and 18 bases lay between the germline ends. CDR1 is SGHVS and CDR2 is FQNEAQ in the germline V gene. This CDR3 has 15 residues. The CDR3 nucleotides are TGTGCCAGCAGCTCCCTACGCAAGGGGCGCGATGGCTACACCTTC. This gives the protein CASSSLRKGRDGYTF.

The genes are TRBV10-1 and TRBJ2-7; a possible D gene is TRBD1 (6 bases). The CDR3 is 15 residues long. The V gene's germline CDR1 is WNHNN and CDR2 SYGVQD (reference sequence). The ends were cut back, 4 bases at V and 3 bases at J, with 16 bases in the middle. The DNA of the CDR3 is TGCGCCAGCAGTGCGATGTGGGGGCCTTACTACGAGCAGTACTTC. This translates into CASSAMWGPYYEQYF.

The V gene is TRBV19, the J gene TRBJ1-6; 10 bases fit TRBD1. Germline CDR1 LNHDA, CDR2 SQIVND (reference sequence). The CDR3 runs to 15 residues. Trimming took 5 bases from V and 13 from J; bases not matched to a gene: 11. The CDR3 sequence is CASSSTGTGVFPLHF. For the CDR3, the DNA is TGTGCCAGTAGTTCCACCGGGACAGGGGTTTTTCCCCTCCACTTT. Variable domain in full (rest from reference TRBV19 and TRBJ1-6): DGGITQSPKYLFRKEGQNVTLSCEQNLNHDAMYWYRQDPGQGLRLIYYSQIVNDFQKGDIAEGYSVSREKKESFPLTVTSAQKNPTAFYLCASSSTGTGVFPLHFGNGTRLTVT.

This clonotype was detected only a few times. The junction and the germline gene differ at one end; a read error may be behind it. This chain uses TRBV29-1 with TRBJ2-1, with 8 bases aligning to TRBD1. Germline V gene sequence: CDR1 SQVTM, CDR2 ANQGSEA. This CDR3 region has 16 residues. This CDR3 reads CGVDAVGQGAYNEQFF. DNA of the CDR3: TGCGGCGTTGATGCGGTAGGACAGGGAGCCTATAACGAGCAGTTCTTC.

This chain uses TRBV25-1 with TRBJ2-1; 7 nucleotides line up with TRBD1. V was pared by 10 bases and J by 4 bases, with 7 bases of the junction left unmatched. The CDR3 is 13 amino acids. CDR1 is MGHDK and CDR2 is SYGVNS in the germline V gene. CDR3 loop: CATAGTAYNEQFF. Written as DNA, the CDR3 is TGTGCCACCGCCGGGACAGCGTACAATGAGCAGTTCTTC. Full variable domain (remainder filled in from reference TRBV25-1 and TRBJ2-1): EADIYQTPRYLVIGTGKKITLECSQTMGHDKMYWYQQDPGMELHLIHYSYGVNSTEKGDLSSESTVSRIRTEHFPLTLESARPSHTSQYLCATAGTAYNEQFFGPGTRLTVL.

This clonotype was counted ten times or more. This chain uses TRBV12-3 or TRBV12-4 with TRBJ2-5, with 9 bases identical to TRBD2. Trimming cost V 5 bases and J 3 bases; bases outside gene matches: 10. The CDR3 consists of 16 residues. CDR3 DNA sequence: TGTGCCAGCAGTCCCTCCCTTGGCGGGGGGGAAGAGACCCAGTACTTC. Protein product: CASSPSLGGGEETQYF.

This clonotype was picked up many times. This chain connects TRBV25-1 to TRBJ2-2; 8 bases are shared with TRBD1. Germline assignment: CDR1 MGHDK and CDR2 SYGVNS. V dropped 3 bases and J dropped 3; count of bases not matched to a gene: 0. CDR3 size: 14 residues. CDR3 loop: CASSEDRDTGELFF. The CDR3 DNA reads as TGTGCCAGCAGTGAGGACAGGGACACCGGGGAGCTGTTTTTT.

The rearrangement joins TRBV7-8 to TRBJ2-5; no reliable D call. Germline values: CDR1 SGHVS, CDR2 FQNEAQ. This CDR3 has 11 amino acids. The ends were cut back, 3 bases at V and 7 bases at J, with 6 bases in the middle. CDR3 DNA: TGTGCCAGCAGCTTTACGGTGACCCAGTACTTC. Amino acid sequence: CASSFTVTQYF.